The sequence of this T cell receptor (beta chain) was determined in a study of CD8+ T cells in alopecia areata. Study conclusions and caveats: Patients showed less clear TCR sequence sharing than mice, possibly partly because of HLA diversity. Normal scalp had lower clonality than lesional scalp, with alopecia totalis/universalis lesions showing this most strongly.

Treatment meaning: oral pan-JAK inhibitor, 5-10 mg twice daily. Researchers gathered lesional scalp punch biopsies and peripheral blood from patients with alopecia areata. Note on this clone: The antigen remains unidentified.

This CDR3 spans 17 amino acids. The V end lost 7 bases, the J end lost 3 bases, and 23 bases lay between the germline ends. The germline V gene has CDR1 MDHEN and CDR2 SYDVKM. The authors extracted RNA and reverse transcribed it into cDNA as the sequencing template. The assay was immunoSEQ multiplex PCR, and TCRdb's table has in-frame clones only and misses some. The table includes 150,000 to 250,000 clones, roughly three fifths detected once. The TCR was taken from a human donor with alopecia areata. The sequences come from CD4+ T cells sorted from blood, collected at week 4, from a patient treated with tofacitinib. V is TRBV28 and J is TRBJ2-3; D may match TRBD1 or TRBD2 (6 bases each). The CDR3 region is CASTPPAGVGGTDTQYF. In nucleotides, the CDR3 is TGTGCCAGCACTCCCCCCGCTGGGGTAGGGGGGACAGATACGCAGTATTTT.